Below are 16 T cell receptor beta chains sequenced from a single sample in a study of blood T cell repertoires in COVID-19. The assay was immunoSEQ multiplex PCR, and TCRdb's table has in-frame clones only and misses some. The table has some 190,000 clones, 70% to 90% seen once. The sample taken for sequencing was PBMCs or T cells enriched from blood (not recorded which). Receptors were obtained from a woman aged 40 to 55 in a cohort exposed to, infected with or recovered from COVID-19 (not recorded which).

CDR3 amino acids: CASSASQGDLNQPQHF. CDR3 bases: TGTGCCAGCAGCGCCAGTCAGGGGGATCTCAATCAGCCCCAGCATTTT. This rearrangement joins TRBV7-9 to TRBJ1-5; 7 positions match TRBD1. There are 16 residues in the CDR3. Trimming removed 5 bases from V and 3 bases from J; junction bases left unmatched: 10. Per the germline V gene, CDR1 is SEHNR and CDR2 is FQNEAQ (reference sequence).

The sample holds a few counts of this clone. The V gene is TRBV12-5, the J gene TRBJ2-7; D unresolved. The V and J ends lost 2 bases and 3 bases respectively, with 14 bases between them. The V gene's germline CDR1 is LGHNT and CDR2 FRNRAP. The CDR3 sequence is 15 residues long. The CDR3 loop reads CASGLLLPPIYEQYF. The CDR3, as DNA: TGTGCTAGTGGTTTGCTACTCCCCCCTATCTACGAGCAGTACTTC.

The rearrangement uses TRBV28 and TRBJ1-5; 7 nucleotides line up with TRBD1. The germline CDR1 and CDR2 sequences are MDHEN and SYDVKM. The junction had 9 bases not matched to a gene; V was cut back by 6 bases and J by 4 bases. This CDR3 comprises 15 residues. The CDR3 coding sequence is TGTGCCAGCAGATCAGGGGGTTTCCGGAATCAGCCCCAGCATTTT. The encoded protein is CASRSGGFRNQPQHF.

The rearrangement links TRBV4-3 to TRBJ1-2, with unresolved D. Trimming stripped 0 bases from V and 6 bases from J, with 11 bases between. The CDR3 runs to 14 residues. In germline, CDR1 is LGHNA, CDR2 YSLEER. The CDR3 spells CASSQERTDHGYTF. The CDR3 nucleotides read TGCGCCAGCAGCCAAGAACGAACAGACCATGGCTACACCTTC.

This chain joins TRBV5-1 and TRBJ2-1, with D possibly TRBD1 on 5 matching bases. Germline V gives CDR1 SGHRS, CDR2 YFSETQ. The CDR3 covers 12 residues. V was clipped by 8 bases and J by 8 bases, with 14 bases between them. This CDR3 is CASSPWGDEQFF. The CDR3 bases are TGCGCCAGTTCCCCATGGGGCGATGAGCAGTTCTTC.

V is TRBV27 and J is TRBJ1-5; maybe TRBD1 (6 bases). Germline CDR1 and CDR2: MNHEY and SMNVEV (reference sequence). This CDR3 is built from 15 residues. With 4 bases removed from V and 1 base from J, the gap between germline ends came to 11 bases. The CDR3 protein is CASSWEGGSNQPQHF. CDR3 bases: TGTGCCAGCAGTTGGGAGGGGGGGAGCAATCAGCCCCAGCATTTT.

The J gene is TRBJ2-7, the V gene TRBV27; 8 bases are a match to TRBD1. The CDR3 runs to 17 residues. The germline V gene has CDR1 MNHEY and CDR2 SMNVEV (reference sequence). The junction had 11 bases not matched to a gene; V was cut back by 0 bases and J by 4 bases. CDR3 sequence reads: CASSLSGMDRVRYEQYF. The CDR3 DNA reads TGTGCCAGCAGTTTATCGGGGATGGACAGGGTGAGGTACGAGCAGTACTTC.

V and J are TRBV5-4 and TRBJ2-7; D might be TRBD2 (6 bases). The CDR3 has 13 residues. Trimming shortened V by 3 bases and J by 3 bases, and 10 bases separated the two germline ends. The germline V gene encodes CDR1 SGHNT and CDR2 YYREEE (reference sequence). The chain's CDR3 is CASSWEDSYEQYF. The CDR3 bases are TGTGCCAGCAGCTGGGAGGATAGCTACGAGCAGTACTTC.

Here the CDR3 reads CSVDRIRGQLMNTEAFF. The CDR3 bases are TGCAGCGTTGATAGAATTAGGGGTCAACTGATGAACACTGAAGCTTTCTTT. The rearrangement joins TRBV29-1 to TRBJ1-1; tentative D call: TRBD1 (5 bases). Germline V gene data show CDR1 as SQVTM and CDR2 as ANQGSEA. The CDR3 totals 17 residues. V shed 3 bases and J shed 0 bases, with 20 bases lying between them.

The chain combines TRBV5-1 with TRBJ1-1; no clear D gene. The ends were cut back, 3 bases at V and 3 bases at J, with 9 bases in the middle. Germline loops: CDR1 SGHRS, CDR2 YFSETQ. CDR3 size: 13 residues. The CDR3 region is CASSWTEYTEAFF. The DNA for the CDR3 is TGCGCCAGCAGCTGGACTGAGTACACTGAAGCTTTCTTT.

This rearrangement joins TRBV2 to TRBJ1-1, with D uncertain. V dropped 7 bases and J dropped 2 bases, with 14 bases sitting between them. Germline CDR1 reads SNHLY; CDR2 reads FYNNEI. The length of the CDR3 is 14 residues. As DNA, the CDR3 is TGTGCCAGCATGACCAACAGCCTCAACACTGAAGCTTTCTTT. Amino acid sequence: CASMTNSLNTEAFF.

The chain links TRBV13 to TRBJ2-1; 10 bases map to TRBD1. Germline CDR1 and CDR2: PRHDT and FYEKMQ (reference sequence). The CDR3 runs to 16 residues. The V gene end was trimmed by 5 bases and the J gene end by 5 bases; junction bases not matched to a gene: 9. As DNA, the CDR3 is TGTGCCAGCAGCCCCCTGGGACAGGGGTTCCACAATGAGCAGTTCTTC. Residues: CASSPLGQGFHNEQFF.

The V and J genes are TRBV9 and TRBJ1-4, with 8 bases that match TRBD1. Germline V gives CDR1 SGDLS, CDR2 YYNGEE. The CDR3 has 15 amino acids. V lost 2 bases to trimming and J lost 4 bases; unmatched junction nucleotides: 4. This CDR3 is CASSVGQAHNEKLFF. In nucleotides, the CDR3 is TGTGCCAGCAGCGTGGGACAGGCCCATAATGAAAAACTGTTTTTT.

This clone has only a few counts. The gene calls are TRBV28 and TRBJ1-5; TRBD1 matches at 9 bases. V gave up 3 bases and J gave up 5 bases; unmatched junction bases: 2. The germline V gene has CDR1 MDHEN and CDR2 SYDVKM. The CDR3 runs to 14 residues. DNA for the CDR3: TGTGCCAGCAGTTTCACAGGGGGCCATCAGCCCCAGCATTTT. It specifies CASSFTGGHQPQHF.

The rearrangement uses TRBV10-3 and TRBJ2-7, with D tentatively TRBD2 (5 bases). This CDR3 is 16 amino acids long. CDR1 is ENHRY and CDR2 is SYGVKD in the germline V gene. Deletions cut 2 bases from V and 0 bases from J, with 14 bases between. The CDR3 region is CAISERRAQSSYEQYF. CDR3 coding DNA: TGTGCCATCAGTGAGCGGCGGGCACAGAGCTCCTACGAGCAGTACTTC.

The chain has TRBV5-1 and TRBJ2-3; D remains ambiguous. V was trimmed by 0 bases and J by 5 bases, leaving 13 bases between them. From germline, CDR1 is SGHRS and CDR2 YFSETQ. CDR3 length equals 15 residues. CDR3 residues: CASSLVGSSGDTQYF. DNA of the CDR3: TGCGCCAGCAGCTTGGTGGGTAGCTCTGGAGATACGCAGTATTTT.